This TCR beta chain is drawn from a study of patients and donors after allogeneic stem cell transplantation. The CDR3 loop spans 15 amino acids. J lost 10 bases, V lost 6 bases, and 10 bases had no gene match. TCRdb processed the RT-PCR reads anew with MiXCR; each CDR3 protein has one entry. The repertoire holds 900,000 to 1,000,000 distinct CDR3 sequences, with 15% to 20% as singletons. This clonotype was recorded a few times. The sequenced sample consisted of blood, either unsorted or a sorted T cell fraction (not recorded which). The sequence derives from a human donor who was either an allogeneic HSCT recipient or a stem cell or donor lymphocyte infusion donor (not recorded which). It is not recorded whose cells these are; they may come from a transplant donor. This chain links TRBV12-3 or TRBV12-4 with TRBJ2-1; 12 bases map to TRBD2. CDR3 sequence: CASSQTTSGSIEQFF. The CDR3 DNA is TGTGCCAGCAGCCAAACGACTAGCGGGAGTATCGAGCAGTTCTTC.